A selection of T cell receptor beta chains follows, all from one sample in a study of shared clonotypes between healthy human individuals. The method was immunoSEQ multiplex PCR; TCRdb's version includes in-frame clones alone and lacks a portion of them. Of 850,000 to 1,100,000 clones detected, around three quarters appear once; the ten largest clones hold roughly 0.83%. The sample was memory CD4+ T cells from PBMCs. These receptors were obtained from a young man in good health. Some clones in this sample may be carry-over from other donors' samples. The CDR3 runs from the conserved cysteine through the conserved F or W.

j_call v_call cdr3_aa
TRBJ1-2 TRBV30 CASRAGAGYGYTF
TRBJ2-1 TRBV6-1 CASRLAGPEQFF
TRBJ2-7 TRBV2 CASSFSGSGYEQYF
TRBJ2-1 TRBV5-6 CASRFGGPSYNEQFF
TRBJ2-5 TRBV2 CASSESANAETQYF
TRBJ2-3 TRBV7-8 CASSFLQGADTQYF
TRBJ1-5 TRBV19 CASSIDPLGTQSNF
TRBJ2-1 TRBV14 CASSRANEDRALYNEQFF
TRBJ2-7 TRBV14 CASSRGGLAAYEQYF
TRBJ1-3 TRBV28 CASSLSGTGFFSGNTIYF
TRBJ2-7 TRBV2 CASRLAGYEQYF
TRBJ2-7 TRBV20-1 CSASRVEQYF
TRBJ2-3 TRBV9 CASSVGGMRTSTDTQYF
TRBJ2-7 TRBV5-6 CASLTSPWPYEQYF
TRBJ1-1 TRBV18 CASSPQGLGTEAFF
TRBJ1-2 TRBV30 CAWLGYYGYTF
TRBJ2-7 TRBV5-1 CASSPDGGYEQYF
TRBJ1-5 TRBV5-1 CASSFDGSSNQPQHF
TRBJ2-7 TRBV6-1 CASSGNGGLESYF
TRBJ2-1 TRBV2 CASRSTSGSYNEQFF
TRBJ1-2 TRBV28 CASRPPPQGLGGYTF
TRBJ2-3 TRBV7-9 CASSLAAGGLDTQYF
TRBJ1-2 TRBV25-1 CASRDGTVGSYTF
TRBJ2-2 TRBV27 CASSLGGSGRSTGELFF
TRBJ2-2 TRBV7-9 CASRTDQGQGSTGELFF
TRBJ1-6 TRBV25-1 CASSESRQRSPLHF
TRBJ1-2 TRBV4-1 CASSLSGLPNYGYTF
TRBJ1-1 TRBV12-5 CASGLSMGGPPFF
TRBJ1-5 TRBV7-8 CASSLASGGRGGRNQPQHF
TRBJ2-1 TRBV28 CASSLWGGTGRYNEQFF
TRBJ1-1 TRBV6-5 CASSYSRRGNTEAFF
TRBJ2-2 TRBV5-1 CASSSATGYGELFF
TRBJ2-2 TRBV6-5 CASSPPGAGELFF
TRBJ1-5 TRBV7-9 CASSLGQNQPQHF
TRBJ2-3 TRBV7-3 CASSPLWGTGTGADTQYF
TRBJ2-5 TRBV28 CASSLGLAGGQETQYF
TRBJ2-5 TRBV7-2 CASSLGGLAGGGGETQYF
TRBJ2-5 TRBV2 CASSEGLGGRETQYF
TRBJ2-5 TRBV5-1 CASSQDYGETQYF
TRBJ1-2 TRBV27 CASSPRDRALYGYTF
TRBJ1-2 TRBV2 CASSPSYDYGYTF
TRBJ1-2 TRBV30 CAWSLDLNYGYTF
TRBJ2-7 TRBV15 CATSLRGASSYEQYF
TRBJ2-5 TRBV7-3 CASSRTRTSGTETQYF
TRBJ1-4 TRBV28 CASSPRQGASANEKLFF
TRBJ1-1 TRBV5-1 CASSLFQGTEAFF
TRBJ2-1 TRBV28 CASSPTGGGSFLNEQFF
TRBJ2-7 TRBV15 CATSITGGTYEQYF
TRBJ1-4 TRBV7-2 CASSEGDINEKLFF
TRBJ2-2 TRBV20-1 CSAPGTGELFF
TRBJ2-1 TRBV9 CASSVAIAGGPFVYEQFF
TRBJ2-5 TRBV7-2 CASSIRTGETQYF
TRBJ2-7 TRBV5-1 CASSLAMTSGHSYEQYF